One sample yielded the 6 T cell receptor beta chains listed below, sequenced in a study of T cells in Graves' hyperthyroidism and ophthalmopathy. Using RNA transcripts as the source, TCR beta CDR3 regions were amplified. The primer set for the first-round RT-PCR of the TCR CDR3 was HTBI. MiXCR was run by TCRdb on the multiplex PCR reads, yielding one entry per CDR3 protein. Here the sample spans under 350,000 distinct CDR3 sequences, around 20% being singletons. The sample consisted of blood. These receptors all stem from a woman in her forties or fifties with Graves' hyperthyroidism.

This clonotype was recorded at least ten times. The chain couples TRBV6-1 to TRBJ2-7, with D possibly TRBD2 on 5 matching bases. This CDR3 has 15 amino acids. Germline loops: CDR1 MNHNS, CDR2 SASEGT. Trimming took 1 base from V and 0 from J, leaving 10 bases between them. In DNA form, the CDR3 reads TGTGCCAGCAGTGAAGAGGAGGCAAGCTCCTACGAGCAGTACTTC. Protein: CASSEEEASSYEQYF.

This clonotype was seen only a few times. This chain links TRBV5-4 with TRBJ2-5; 12 positions match TRBD2. This CDR3 has 16 residues. In germline, CDR1 is SGHNT, CDR2 YYREEE (reference sequence). V shed 0 bases, J shed 2 bases, and the junction held 2 bases outside the gene matches. CDR3 DNA sequence: TGTGCCAGCAGCTTGGCCCTAGCGGGGGGGCAAGAGACCCAGTACTTC. Its translation: CASSLALAGGQETQYF.

At least ten counts were recorded for this clonotype. The chain links TRBV2 to TRBJ1-2, with 7 positions matching TRBD1. This CDR3 is built from 14 residues. Germline V gives CDR1 SNHLY, CDR2 FYNNEI. The V gene end was trimmed by 4 bases and the J gene end by 8 bases; junction bases not matched to a gene: 10. The CDR3 DNA sequence: TGTGCCAGCAGTGTGGGGACAGTGAACTCCGGCTACACCTTC. The encoded protein is CASSVGTVNSGYTF.

This clonotype showed up many times. The chain links TRBV12-3 or TRBV12-4 to TRBJ2-3; maybe TRBD2 (5 bases). This CDR3 spans 15 amino acids. Trimming took 2 bases from V and 0 from J, leaving 9 bases between them. Here the CDR3 reads CASSLSGISTDTQYF. CDR3 DNA sequence: TGTGCCAGCAGTTTAAGCGGTATCAGCACAGATACGCAGTATTTT.

The genes are TRBV11-3 and TRBJ2-3, with TRBD1 identical over 8 bases. From germline, CDR1 is SGHNT and CDR2 YENEEA. Trimming cost V 7 bases and J 5 bases; bases outside gene matches: 20. This CDR3 contains 18 residues. As DNA, the CDR3 is TGTGCCAGCACGGTACTCTCGGACAGGGACGAGGGACTAGATACGCAGTATTTT. It translates to CASTVLSDRDEGLDTQYF.

This clonotype was picked up a small number of times. The V and J genes are TRBV29-1 and TRBJ2-7, with a possible D match to TRBD2 (5 bases). This CDR3 is 12 amino acids long. CDR1 and CDR2 from the germline V gene are SQVTM and ANQGSEA. V dropped 7 bases and J dropped 2 bases, with 12 bases sitting between them. In DNA, the CDR3 is TGCAGCGCCAGTAAGGGAGCCTACGAGCAGTACTTC. This translates into CSASKGAYEQYF.